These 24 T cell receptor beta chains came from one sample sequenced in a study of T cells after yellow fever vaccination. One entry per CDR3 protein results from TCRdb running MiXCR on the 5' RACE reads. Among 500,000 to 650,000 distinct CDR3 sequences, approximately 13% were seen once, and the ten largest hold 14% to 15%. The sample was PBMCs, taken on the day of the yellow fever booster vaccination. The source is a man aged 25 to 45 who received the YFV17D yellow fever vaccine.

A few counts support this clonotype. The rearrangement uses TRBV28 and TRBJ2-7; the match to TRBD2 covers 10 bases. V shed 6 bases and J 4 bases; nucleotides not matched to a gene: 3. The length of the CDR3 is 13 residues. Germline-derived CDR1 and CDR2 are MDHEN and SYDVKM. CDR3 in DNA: TGTGCCAGCAGGAATAGCGGGAGGTACGAGCAGTACTTC. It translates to CASRNSGRYEQYF.

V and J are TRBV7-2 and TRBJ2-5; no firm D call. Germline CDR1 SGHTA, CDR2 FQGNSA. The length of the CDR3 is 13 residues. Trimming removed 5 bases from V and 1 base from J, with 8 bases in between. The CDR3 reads CASSQTPQETQYF. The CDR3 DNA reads TGTGCCAGCAGCCAAACCCCCCAAGAGACCCAGTACTTC. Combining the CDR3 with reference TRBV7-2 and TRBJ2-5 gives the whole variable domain GAGVSQSPSNKVTEKGKDVELRCDPISGHTALYWYRQSLGQGLEFLIYFQGNSAPDKSGLPSDRFSAERTGGSVSTLTIQRTQQEDSAVYLCASSQTPQETQYFGPGTRLLVL.

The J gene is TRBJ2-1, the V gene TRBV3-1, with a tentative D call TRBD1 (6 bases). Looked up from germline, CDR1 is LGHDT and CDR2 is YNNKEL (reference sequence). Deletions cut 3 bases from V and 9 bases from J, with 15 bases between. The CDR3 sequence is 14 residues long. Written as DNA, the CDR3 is TGTGCCAGCAGCCACAGAGGGGGTAGTGTTGAGCAGTTCTTC. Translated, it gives CASSHRGGSVEQFF.

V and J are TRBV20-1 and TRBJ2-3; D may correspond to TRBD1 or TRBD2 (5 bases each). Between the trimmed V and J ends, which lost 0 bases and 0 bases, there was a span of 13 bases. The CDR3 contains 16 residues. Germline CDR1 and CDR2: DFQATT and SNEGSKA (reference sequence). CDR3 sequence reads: CSARDPGTPSTDTQYF. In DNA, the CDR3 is TGCAGTGCTAGAGACCCCGGGACGCCTAGCACAGATACGCAGTATTTT.

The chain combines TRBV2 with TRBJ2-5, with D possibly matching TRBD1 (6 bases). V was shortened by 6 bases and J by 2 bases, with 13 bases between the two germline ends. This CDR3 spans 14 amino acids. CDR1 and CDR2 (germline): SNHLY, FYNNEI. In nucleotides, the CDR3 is TGTGCCAGCAGGCGCCCGGGACAACAAGAGACCCAGTACTTC. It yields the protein CASRRPGQQETQYF.

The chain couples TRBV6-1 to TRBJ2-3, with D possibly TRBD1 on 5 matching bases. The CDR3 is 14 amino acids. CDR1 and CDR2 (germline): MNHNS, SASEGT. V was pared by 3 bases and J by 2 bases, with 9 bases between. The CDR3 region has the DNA TGTGCCAGCAGTGATCATGGGGCCACAGATACGCAGTATTTT. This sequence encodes CASSDHGATDTQYF.

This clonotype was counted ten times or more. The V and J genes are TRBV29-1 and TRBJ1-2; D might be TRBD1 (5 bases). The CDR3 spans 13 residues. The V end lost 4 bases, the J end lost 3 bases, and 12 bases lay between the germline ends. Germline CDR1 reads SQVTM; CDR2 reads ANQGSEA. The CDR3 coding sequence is TGCAGCGTTGGGCAAGGGGACTACTATGGCTACACCTTC. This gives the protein CSVGQGDYYGYTF.

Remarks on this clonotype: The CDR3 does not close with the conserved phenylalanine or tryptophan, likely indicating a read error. The CDR3 sequence is CASSLGLAGGVTQYC. CDR3 DNA sequence: TGCGCCAGCAGCTTGGGACTAGCGGGAGGAGTGACCCAGTACTGC. The chain is built from TRBV5-1 and TRBJ2-5, with TRBD2 matching 13 bases. Per germline, CDR1 SGHRS and CDR2 YFSETQ. CDR3 length: 15 amino acids. Trimming at V came to 0 bases and at J to 7 bases, leaving 3 bases not matched to a gene.

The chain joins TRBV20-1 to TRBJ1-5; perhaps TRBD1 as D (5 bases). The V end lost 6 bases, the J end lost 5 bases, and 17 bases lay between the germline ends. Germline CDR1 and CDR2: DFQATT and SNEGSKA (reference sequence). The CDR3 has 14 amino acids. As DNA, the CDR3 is TGCAGTGCCCTAACCTTGGACACTCATCAGCCCCAGCATTTT. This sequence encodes CSALTLDTHQPQHF.

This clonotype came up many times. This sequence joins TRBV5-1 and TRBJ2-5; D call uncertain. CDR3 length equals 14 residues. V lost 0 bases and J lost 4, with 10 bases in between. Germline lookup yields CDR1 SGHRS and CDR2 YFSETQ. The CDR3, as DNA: TGCGCCAGCAGCTTGGAAGGGAATGGAGAGACCCAGTACTTC. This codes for CASSLEGNGETQYF.

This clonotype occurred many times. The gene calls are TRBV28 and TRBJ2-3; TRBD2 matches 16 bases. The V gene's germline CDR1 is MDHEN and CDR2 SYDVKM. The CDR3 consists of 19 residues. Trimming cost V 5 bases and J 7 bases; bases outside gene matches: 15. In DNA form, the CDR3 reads TGTGCCAGCAGTCGAACCGGGACTAGCGGGAGGGCTTCCCTAAATACGCAGTATTTT. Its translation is CASSRTGTSGRASLNTQYF.

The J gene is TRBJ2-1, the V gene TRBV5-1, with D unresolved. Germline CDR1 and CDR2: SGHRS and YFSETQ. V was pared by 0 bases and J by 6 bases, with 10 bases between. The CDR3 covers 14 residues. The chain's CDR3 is CASSLDLYRNEQFF. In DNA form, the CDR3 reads TGCGCCAGCAGCTTGGATTTATACCGCAATGAGCAGTTCTTC.

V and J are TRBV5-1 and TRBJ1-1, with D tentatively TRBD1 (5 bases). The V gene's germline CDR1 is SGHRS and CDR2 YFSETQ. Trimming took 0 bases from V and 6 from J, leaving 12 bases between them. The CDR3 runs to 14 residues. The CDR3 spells CASSLVRASSEAFF. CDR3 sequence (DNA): TGCGCCAGCAGCTTGGTCAGGGCATCCTCTGAAGCTTTCTTT.

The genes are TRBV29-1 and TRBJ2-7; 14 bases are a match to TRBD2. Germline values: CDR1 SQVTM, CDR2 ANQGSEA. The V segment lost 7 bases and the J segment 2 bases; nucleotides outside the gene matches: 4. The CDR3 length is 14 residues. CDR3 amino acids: CSASGLAGAYEQYF. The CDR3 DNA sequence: TGCAGCGCGTCGGGACTAGCGGGGGCCTACGAGCAGTACTTC.

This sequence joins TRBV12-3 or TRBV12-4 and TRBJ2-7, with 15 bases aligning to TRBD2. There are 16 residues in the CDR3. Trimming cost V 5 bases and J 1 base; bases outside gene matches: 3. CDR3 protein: CASSGGLAGGSYEQYF. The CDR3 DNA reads TGTGCCAGCAGTGGGGGACTAGCGGGAGGTTCCTACGAGCAGTACTTC.

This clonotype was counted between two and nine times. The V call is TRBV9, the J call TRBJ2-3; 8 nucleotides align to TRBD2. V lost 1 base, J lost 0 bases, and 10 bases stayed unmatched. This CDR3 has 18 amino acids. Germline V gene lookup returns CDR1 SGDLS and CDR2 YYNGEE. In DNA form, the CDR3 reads TGTGCCAGCAGCGTACGGGCGGGGGGCGTTGGTAGCACAGATACGCAGTATTTT. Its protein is CASSVRAGGVGSTDTQYF.

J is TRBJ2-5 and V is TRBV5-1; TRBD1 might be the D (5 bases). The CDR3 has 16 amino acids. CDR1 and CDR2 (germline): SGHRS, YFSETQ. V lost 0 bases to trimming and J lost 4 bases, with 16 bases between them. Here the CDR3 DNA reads TGCGCCAGCAGCTTGGACGGGTCCTCTAGGGGAGAGACCCAGTACTTC. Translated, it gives CASSLDGSSRGETQYF.

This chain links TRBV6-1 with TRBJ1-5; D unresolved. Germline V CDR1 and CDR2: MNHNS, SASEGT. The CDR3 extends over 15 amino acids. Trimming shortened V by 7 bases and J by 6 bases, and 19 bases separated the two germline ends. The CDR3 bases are TGTGCCAGCAACACCTTCCTTGATAGCGGTCAGCCCCAGCATTTT. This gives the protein CASNTFLDSGQPQHF.

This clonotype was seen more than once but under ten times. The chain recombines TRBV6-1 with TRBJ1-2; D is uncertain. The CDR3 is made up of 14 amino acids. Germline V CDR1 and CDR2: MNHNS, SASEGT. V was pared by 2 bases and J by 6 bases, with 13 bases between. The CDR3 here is CASSELRRSDGYTF. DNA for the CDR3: TGTGCCAGCAGTGAACTCCGACGGTCGGATGGCTACACCTTC.

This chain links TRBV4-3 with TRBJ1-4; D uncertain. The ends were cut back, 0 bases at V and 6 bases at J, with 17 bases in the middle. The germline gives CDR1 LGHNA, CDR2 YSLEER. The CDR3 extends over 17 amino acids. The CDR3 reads CASSQDGVGGGYEKLFF. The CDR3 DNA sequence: TGCGCCAGCAGCCAAGATGGGGTGGGTGGTGGGTATGAAAAACTGTTTTTT.

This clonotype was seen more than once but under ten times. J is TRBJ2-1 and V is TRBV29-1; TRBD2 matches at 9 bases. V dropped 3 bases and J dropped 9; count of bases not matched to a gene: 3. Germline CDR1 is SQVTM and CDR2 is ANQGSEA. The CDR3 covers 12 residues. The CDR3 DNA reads TGCAGCGTTGAGCGGGAGGGGAGTGAGCAGTTCTTC. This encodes CSVEREGSEQFF.

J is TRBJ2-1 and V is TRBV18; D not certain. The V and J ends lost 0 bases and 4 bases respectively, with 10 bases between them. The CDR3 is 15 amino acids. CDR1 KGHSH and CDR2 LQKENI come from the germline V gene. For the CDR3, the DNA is TGTGCCAGCTCACCACCCGGTTGGCAGTACAATGAGCAGTTCTTC. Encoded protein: CASSPPGWQYNEQFF.

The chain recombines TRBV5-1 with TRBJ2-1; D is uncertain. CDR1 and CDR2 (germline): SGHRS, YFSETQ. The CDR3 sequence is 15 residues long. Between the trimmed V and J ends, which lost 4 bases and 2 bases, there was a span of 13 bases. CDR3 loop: CASSPPRVPYNEQFF. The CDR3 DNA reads TGCGCCAGCAGCCCCCCTAGGGTGCCCTACAATGAGCAGTTCTTC.

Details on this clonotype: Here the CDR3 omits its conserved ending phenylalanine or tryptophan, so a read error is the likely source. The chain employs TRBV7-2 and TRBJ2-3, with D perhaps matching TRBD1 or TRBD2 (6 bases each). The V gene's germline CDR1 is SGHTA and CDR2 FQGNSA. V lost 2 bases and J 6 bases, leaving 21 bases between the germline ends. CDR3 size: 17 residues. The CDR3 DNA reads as TGTGCCAGCAGCTTAACGACCGGGGGCCTAACTGGCGATACGCAGTATATT. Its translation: CASSLTTGGLTGDTQYI.